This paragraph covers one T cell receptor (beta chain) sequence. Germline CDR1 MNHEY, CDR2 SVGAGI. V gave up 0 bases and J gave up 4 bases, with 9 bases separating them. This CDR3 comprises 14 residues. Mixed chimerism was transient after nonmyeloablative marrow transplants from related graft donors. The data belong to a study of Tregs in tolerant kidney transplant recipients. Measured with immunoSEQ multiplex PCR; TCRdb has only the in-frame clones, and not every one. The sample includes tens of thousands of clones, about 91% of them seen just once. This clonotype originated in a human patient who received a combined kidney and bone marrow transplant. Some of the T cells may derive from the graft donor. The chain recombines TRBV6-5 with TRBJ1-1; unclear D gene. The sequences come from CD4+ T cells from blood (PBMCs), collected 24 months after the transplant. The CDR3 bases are TGTGCCAGCAGTTACTCGAGGGTTCGCACTGAAGCTTTCTTT. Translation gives CASSYSRVRTEAFF.